The clone carrying this TCR beta chain has a single count. This may come from a read error, since a much larger clone is one base off. Within the sample, other DNA sequences also encode this same CDR3. The data originate from a study of blood T cell repertoires in COVID-19. At the level of the study: The cDNA or gDNA used as material had been derived from T cells, B-cell-depleted T cells, or PBMCs.

Authors' processing steps: Reference gene primer amplification gave nucleated cell count estimates. Measured with immunoSEQ multiplex PCR; TCRdb has only the in-frame clones, and not every one. Clone size and V and J calls were adopted from that table, with D and trimming inferred from the DNA. The sample comprises approximately 240,000 clones, nearly 90% of which are singletons, and approximately 12% rests with the top ten. Germline lookup yields CDR1 SNHLY and CDR2 FYNNEI. This CDR3 is built from 15 residues. Sequencing was carried out using peripheral blood. V and J are TRBV2 and TRBJ1-1, with TRBD1 identical over 9 bases. The sequence derives from a woman aged 18-35 years who had recovered from COVID-19. The CDR3 spells CASTPGQGTSPEAFF. The DNA of the CDR3 is TGTGCCAGCACCCCGGGACAGGGTACGAGCCCTGAAGCTTTTTTT.